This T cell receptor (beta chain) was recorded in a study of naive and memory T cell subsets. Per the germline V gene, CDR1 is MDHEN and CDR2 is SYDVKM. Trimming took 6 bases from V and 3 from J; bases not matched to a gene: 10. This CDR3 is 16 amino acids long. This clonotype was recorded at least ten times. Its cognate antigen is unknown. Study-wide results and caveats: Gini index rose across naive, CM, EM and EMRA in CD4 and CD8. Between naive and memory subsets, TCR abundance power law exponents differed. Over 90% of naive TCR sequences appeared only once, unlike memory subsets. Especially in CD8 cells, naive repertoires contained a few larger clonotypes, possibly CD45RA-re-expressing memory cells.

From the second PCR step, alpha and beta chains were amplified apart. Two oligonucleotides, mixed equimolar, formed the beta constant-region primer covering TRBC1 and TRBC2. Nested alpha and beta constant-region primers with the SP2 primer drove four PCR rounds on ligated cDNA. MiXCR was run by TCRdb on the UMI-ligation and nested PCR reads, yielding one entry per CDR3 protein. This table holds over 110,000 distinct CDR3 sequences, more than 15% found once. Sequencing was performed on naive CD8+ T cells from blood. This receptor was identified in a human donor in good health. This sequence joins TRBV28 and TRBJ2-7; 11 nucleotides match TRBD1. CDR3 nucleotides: TGTGCCAGCAGCCCTCCGGTCGGGACAGGGGGCTACGAGCAGTACTTC. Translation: CASSPPVGTGGYEQYF.